This TCR beta chain appears in the sequencing data of a study of siplizumab effects on memory and regulatory T cells. Findings and caveats of the study: Only a minor fraction of alloreactive clones mapped to unstimulated subsets.

About this clone: The antigen remains undetermined.

Sequencing used immunoSEQ multiplex PCR; TCRdb keeps in-frame clones, though not all of them. The sample includes 90,000 to 120,000 clones, 93% seen only once; the top ten take about 0.62%. The CDR3 is 14 residues long. Germline V gives CDR1 SGHTA, CDR2 FQGNSA. V was trimmed by 4 bases and J by 1 base, leaving 9 bases between them. This clonotype was obtained from a human donor in good health. The chain links TRBV7-2 to TRBJ2-3; D possibly corresponds to TRBD1 (5 bases). Sequencing input: Tregs sorted from blood. The CDR3, as DNA: TGTGCCAGCAGCTCTTCGACAGGCACAGATACGCAGTATTTT. Translating it yields CASSSSTGTDTQYF. Filled out from reference TRBV7-2 and TRBJ2-3, the complete variable domain reads GAGVSQSPSNKVTEKGKDVELRCDPISGHTALYWYRQSLGQGLEFLIYFQGNSAPDKSGLPSDRFSAERTGGSVSTLTIQRTQQEDSAVYLCASSSSTGTDTQYFGPGTRLTVL.